The text below deals with one T cell receptor (beta chain). Which antigen it targets is not known. It has no much larger one-base neighbor in the sample; base qualities were not kept. The germline V gene (reference sequence) provides CDR1 LNHNV and CDR2 YYDKDF. V lost 0 bases and J lost 0 bases; the stretch between them is 20 bases long. The cysteine opens and the phenylalanine closes a CDR3 of 19 amino acids. CDR3 DNA only is kept here, 57 bases in frame from base 1. Using the deep immunoSEQ assay, TCR CDR3 regions were amplified from genomic DNA by multiplex PCR. Extracted genomic DNA from each cell subset was distributed evenly across all wells of several immunoSEQ 96-well plates, and each plate was treated as a replicate. Each replicate PCR for sorted subsets received roughly 0.2 ug genomic DNA, equal to 28,000 or so T cell genomes. Purified libraries were quantified with a Qubit 3.0 fluorometer, sized on a Bioanalyzer 2100, and re-quantified with the KAPA Library Quantification kit. Every immunoSEQ 96-well plate was sequenced on a separate single-read 150-cycle Illumina NextSeq 550 flow cell. Per the source publication's procedure: The immunoSEQ output contained only junctional sequences without quality scores, so filtering could not match that applied to full-length reads. To assign V/J genes and CDR3, sequences were annotated against IMGT germline references using PyIR, a Python wrapper for IgBLAST v1.9. Reads with weak V/J assignments (E-value above 1e-6), missing CDR3, stop codons, out-of-frame junctions, or ambiguous translated residues were removed. V3J clonotypes were defined by identical inferred V gene, J gene, and CDR3 amino acid sequence. Percentage overlap between repertoires was calculated by dividing the number of shared unique clonotypes by the size of the smaller repertoire. Three approaches were used to assess repertoire richness: RTK rarefaction, the Chao1 estimator, and Recon v2.1 estimates of unobserved clonotypes. Generation probabilities for all TCRbeta clonotypes obtained by the gDNA method from a few donors were computed using OLGA. TCRdb took this table from immuneACCESS and kept in-frame rearrangements with V and J called. Such tables lack part of the clones; where checked against another copy, unresolved V genes explain under half of the gap, and the rest is unexplained. The V and J calls and clone size were taken over from that table, and D and trimming were inferred from the DNA. The sample has roughly 2 million clones on record, approximately 95% of them singletons. In total, the top ten clones hold under 0.15% of the sample.

The donors were healthy, HIV-negative adults with no recently reported acute infections or vaccinations. All donors were Caucasian adults living in Nashville, Tennessee, USA. CD4+ T cells were enriched by magnetic negative selection; naive cells were then positively selected on CD45RA, and the negative fraction formed the memory subset. Blood was collected by leukapheresis, and PBMCs were isolated by Ficoll-Histopaque density gradient centrifugation and then cryopreserved in liquid nitrogen vapor phase. Purity and quantity of every magnetically sorted T cell population were checked by analytical flow cytometry. Each sorted fraction had its genomic DNA isolated and then quantified by UV absorbance on a Nanodrop 2000c. The data derive from a study of shared clonotypes between healthy human individuals (dated by TCRdb to the early 2020s). Notes on the research overall: Three men and a couple of women, aged 18 to 49 years, made up the cohort. Leukapheresis yielded between about 0.9 and 9 billion PBMCs per donor. Per donor, three plates each were used for CD4 naive and CD4 memory, two for CD8 naive, and one for CD8 memory. Different laboratories and diverse techniques were used to prepare libraries and sequence TCR repertoires, to increase sequencing depth and limit assay-specific biases. Blood TCR repertoires of 5 or 6 healthy adults were deeply sequenced to estimate repertoire size and the extent of clonotype sharing between individuals.

General findings and caveats noted by the study authors: Larger estimated clonotype richness was generally found for naive subsets than for memory subsets. Sharing across a few donors was observed for roughly 5% of naive CD4, under 4% of naive CD8, 2% to 2.5% of memory CD4, and around 0.44% of memory CD8 clonotypes. Only blood was sampled, and tissue TCR repertoires likely differ from those in blood. The small number of donors limited the genetic and exposure-history diversity represented. Even with the large sequencing depth, rarefaction of the sorted-subset datasets indicated that sequencing was incomplete. Higher generation probabilities were observed for clonotypes shared by all four sorted-subset donors than for non-shared clonotypes. Pairwise subsampling led to the expectation that sequencing depth would affect the degree of clonotype sharing among donors.

This receptor was identified in a young man in good health. Sequences were obtained from naive CD4+ T cells sorted from blood. The cell subset or site label corresponds to: CD45RA+ positively selected. The V and J genes are TRBV15 and TRBJ1-1, with TRBD1 tentatively as D gene (5 bases match). The DNA sequence reads TGTGCCACCAGCAGAGATGAGGGAGTTATGGGACCTTTGAACACTGAAGCTTTCTTT. The translation is CATSRDEGVMGPLNTEAFF.